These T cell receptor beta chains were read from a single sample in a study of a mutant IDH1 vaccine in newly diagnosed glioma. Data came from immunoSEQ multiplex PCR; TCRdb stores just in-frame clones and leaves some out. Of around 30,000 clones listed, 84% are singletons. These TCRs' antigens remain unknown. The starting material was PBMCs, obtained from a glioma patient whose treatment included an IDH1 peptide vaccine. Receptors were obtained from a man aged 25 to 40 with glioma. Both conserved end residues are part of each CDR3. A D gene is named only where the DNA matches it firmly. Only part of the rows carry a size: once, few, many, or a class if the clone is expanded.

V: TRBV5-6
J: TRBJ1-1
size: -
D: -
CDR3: CASSLSRVEAFF
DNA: TGTGCCAGCAGCTTGTCCCGGGTTGAAGCTTTCTTT

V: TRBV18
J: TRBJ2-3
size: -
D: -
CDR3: CASSPQSSGSDTQYF
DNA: TGTGCCAGCTCACCCCAGTCCTCGGGATCAGATACGCAGTATTTT

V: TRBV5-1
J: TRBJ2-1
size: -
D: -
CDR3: CASSLDSNSYNEQFF
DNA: TGCGCCAGCAGCTTGGATTCGAACTCCTACAATGAGCAGTTCTTC

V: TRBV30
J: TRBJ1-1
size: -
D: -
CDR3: CAWSEKATTNTEAFF
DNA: TGTGCCTGGAGTGAGAAGGCGACCACGAACACTGAAGCTTTCTTT

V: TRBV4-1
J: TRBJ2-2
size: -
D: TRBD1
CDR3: CASSQDRGTGVGTGELFF
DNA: TGCGCCAGCAGCCAAGATCGGGGGACAGGGGTTGGCACCGGGGAGCTGTTTTTT

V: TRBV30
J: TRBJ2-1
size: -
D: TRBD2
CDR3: CAWRPSGKYEQFF
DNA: TGTGCCTGGAGACCTAGCGGGAAATATGAGCAGTTCTTC

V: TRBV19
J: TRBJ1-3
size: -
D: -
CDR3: CASRPGLSGNTIYF
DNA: TGTGCCAGTAGACCGGGGCTATCTGGAAACACCATATATTTT

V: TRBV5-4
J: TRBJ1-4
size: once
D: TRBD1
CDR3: CASSFRTGEREKLFF
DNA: TGTGCCAGCAGCTTCCGGACAGGGGAGAGGGAAAAACTGTTTTTT

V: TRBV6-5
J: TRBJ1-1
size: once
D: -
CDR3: CASSYSPGEGDEAFF
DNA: TGTGCCAGCAGTTACTCTCCAGGGGAAGGAGATGAAGCTTTCTTT

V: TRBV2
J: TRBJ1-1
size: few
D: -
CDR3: CASSGVGYTEAFF
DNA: TGTGCCAGCAGTGGGGTAGGATACACTGAAGCTTTCTTT

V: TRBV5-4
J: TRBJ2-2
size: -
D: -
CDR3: CASSPRGGTGELFF
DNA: TGTGCCAGCAGCCCCCGGGGAGGCACCGGGGAGCTGTTTTTT

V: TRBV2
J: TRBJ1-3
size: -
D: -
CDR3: CAGGETDGNTIYF
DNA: TGTGCCGGCGGGGAGACAGACGGAAACACCATATATTTT

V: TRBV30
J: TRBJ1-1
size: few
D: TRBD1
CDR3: CAWSRDRAGPEAFF
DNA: TGTGCCTGGAGTAGAGACAGGGCGGGTCCTGAAGCTTTCTTT

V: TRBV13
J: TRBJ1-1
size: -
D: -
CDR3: CASSPQGSWAMNTEAFF
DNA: TGTGCCAGCAGCCCACAGGGATCCTGGGCCATGAACACTGAAGCTTTCTTT

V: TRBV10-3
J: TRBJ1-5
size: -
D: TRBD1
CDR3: CAISSDRVSNQPQHF
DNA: TGTGCCATCAGCTCGGACAGGGTGTCGAATCAGCCCCAGCATTTT

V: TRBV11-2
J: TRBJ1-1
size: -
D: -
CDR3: CASSRSGTDTEAFF
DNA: TGTGCCAGCAGCCGCTCGGGTACGGACACTGAAGCTTTCTTT

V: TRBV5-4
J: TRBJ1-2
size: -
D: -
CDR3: CASNLDRSSYGYTF
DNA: TGTGCCAGCAACCTAGACAGGAGCAGCTATGGCTACACCTTC

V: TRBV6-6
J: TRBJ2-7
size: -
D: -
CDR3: CASSFWRGNAGAEQYF
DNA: TGTGCCAGCAGTTTTTGGCGGGGAAACGCTGGGGCCGAGCAGTACTTC